Listed below are T cell receptor beta chains from one sample, sequenced in a study of T cell responses to AZD1222 COVID-19 vaccine. The method was immunoSEQ multiplex PCR; TCRdb's version includes in-frame clones alone and lacks a portion of them. The table includes under 120,000 clones, around 90% detected once. The source material was peripheral blood, sampled on day 0 of AZD1222 vaccination. The receptors shown here come from an adult in good health. Both conserved end residues are part of each CDR3. Each record gives: CDR3 protein, CDR3 DNA, clone size, J gene, V gene, D gene. A D gene is named only where the DNA matches it firmly. Size values are once, few and many counts, or a class for expanded clones, and some rows have none.

CDR3 protein: CASSVGRLAGRGYEQYF
CDR3 DNA: TGTGCCAGCAGCGTAGGTAGACTAGCGGGGAGAGGTTACGAGCAGTACTTC
clone size: NA
J gene: TRBJ2-7
V gene: TRBV9
D gene: TRBD2

CDR3 protein: CASRFTLYNEQFF
CDR3 DNA: TGTGCCAGCAGATTTACGCTTTACAATGAGCAGTTCTTC
clone size: NA
J gene: TRBJ2-1
V gene: TRBV7-2
D gene: NA

CDR3 protein: CASSFQGANTGELFF
CDR3 DNA: TGTGCCAGCAGCTTCCAGGGAGCGAACACCGGGGAGCTGTTTTTT
clone size: NA
J gene: TRBJ2-2
V gene: TRBV5-5
D gene: NA

CDR3 protein: CASSFFTGAREYGYTF
CDR3 DNA: TGTGCCAGCAGTTTTTTTACAGGGGCGAGGGAGTACGGCTACACCTTC
clone size: NA
J gene: TRBJ1-2
V gene: TRBV6-5
D gene: TRBD1

CDR3 protein: CARSFRGTEAFF
CDR3 DNA: TGTGCCAGAAGCTTTAGAGGCACTGAAGCTTTCTTT
clone size: NA
J gene: TRBJ1-1
V gene: TRBV5-3
D gene: NA

CDR3 protein: CASSYPGHGYTF
CDR3 DNA: TGTGCCAGCAGTTACCCGGGACACGGCTACACCTTC
clone size: NA
J gene: TRBJ1-2
V gene: TRBV6-2/TRBV6-3
D gene: NA

CDR3 protein: CASSQGGAAEAFF
CDR3 DNA: TGTGCCAGCAGCCAAGGCGGGGCGGCGGAAGCTTTCTTT
clone size: NA
J gene: TRBJ1-1
V gene: TRBV3-1/TRBV3-2
D gene: NA

CDR3 protein: CASSHGDTGELFF
CDR3 DNA: TGTGCCAGCAGCCACGGGGACACCGGGGAGCTGTTTTTT
clone size: NA
J gene: TRBJ2-2
V gene: TRBV3-1/TRBV3-2
D gene: NA

CDR3 protein: CASSLGGSWYF
CDR3 DNA: TGTGCCAGCAGCTTAGGCGGGTCTTGGTACTTC
clone size: NA
J gene: TRBJ2-7
V gene: TRBV7-9
D gene: NA

CDR3 protein: CASSLGDRGGTNEKLFF
CDR3 DNA: TGCGCCAGCAGCTTGGGGGACAGGGGCGGAACTAATGAAAAACTGTTTTTT
clone size: NA
J gene: TRBJ1-4
V gene: TRBV5-1
D gene: TRBD1

CDR3 protein: CASSEEGGSLNTEAFF
CDR3 DNA: TGTGCCAGCAGTGAAGAGGGCGGCTCCTTGAACACTGAAGCTTTCTTT
clone size: NA
J gene: TRBJ1-1
V gene: TRBV6-1
D gene: NA

CDR3 protein: CSALGQGHEKLFF
CDR3 DNA: TGCAGCGCCCTTGGACAGGGGCATGAAAAACTGTTTTTT
clone size: NA
J gene: TRBJ1-4
V gene: TRBV29-1
D gene: TRBD1

CDR3 protein: CASSNRETQYF
CDR3 DNA: TGTGCCAGTAGCAACAGAGAGACCCAGTACTTC
clone size: NA
J gene: TRBJ2-5
V gene: TRBV19
D gene: NA

CDR3 protein: CSARKDAEQYF
CDR3 DNA: TGCAGTGCTAGGAAAGATGCCGAGCAGTACTTC
clone size: NA
J gene: TRBJ2-7
V gene: TRBV20-1
D gene: NA

CDR3 protein: CAWSSASGNTIYF
CDR3 DNA: TGTGCCTGGAGTTCTGCCTCCGGAAACACCATATATTTT
clone size: NA
J gene: TRBJ1-3
V gene: TRBV30
D gene: NA

CDR3 protein: CASSLGRLKEQYF
CDR3 DNA: TGTGCCAGCAGTTTAGGCAGGTTAAAGGAGCAGTACTTC
clone size: NA
J gene: TRBJ2-7
V gene: TRBV28
D gene: NA

CDR3 protein: CASSELWSNGYTF
CDR3 DNA: TGTGCCAGCAGTGAGTTGTGGTCAAATGGCTACACCTTC
clone size: NA
J gene: TRBJ1-2
V gene: TRBV6-1
D gene: NA

CDR3 protein: CASSASGGPSTDTQYF
CDR3 DNA: TGTGCCAGCAGCGCTAGCGGGGGACCCAGCACAGATACGCAGTATTTT
clone size: NA
J gene: TRBJ2-3
V gene: TRBV9
D gene: TRBD2

CDR3 protein: CASSLLDRGIPGELFF
CDR3 DNA: TGTGCCAGCAGCTTATTAGACAGGGGAATTCCCGGGGAGCTGTTTTTT
clone size: NA
J gene: TRBJ2-2
V gene: TRBV7-8
D gene: TRBD1

CDR3 protein: CASSWGNSNQPQHF
CDR3 DNA: TGTGCCAGTAGTTGGGGTAATAGCAATCAGCCCCAGCATTTT
clone size: NA
J gene: TRBJ1-5
V gene: TRBV19
D gene: NA

CDR3 protein: CASSIGRTGGYTF
CDR3 DNA: TGTGCCAGTAGTATCGGCAGGACGGGGGGCTACACCTTC
clone size: NA
J gene: TRBJ1-2
V gene: TRBV19
D gene: NA

CDR3 protein: CASSLDRNTEAFF
CDR3 DNA: TGTGCCAGCAGCCTTGACAGAAACACTGAAGCTTTCTTT
clone size: NA
J gene: TRBJ1-1
V gene: TRBV4-2
D gene: NA

CDR3 protein: CASSQQGAGGPDTQYF
CDR3 DNA: TGTGCCAGCAGCCAACAGGGAGCGGGAGGGCCAGATACGCAGTATTTT
clone size: few
J gene: TRBJ2-3
V gene: TRBV4-2
D gene: TRBD2

CDR3 protein: CAWRGQGAQTNEKLFF
CDR3 DNA: TGTGCCTGGAGAGGTCAGGGGGCGCAAACTAATGAAAAACTGTTTTTT
clone size: NA
J gene: TRBJ1-4
V gene: TRBV30
D gene: TRBD1

CDR3 protein: CASSLSRQGAKGYTF
CDR3 DNA: TGTGCCAGCAGTTTATCGAGGCAGGGGGCTAAAGGCTACACCTTC
clone size: NA
J gene: TRBJ1-2
V gene: TRBV28
D gene: TRBD1

CDR3 protein: CASSPLRDDQDTQYF
CDR3 DNA: TGTGCCAGCAGCCCCTTGCGGGACGACCAAGATACGCAGTATTTT
clone size: NA
J gene: TRBJ2-3
V gene: TRBV11-2
D gene: NA

CDR3 protein: CASSPLGTITDTQYF
CDR3 DNA: TGTGCCAGCTCACCACTAGGGACGATCACAGATACGCAGTATTTT
clone size: NA
J gene: TRBJ2-3
V gene: TRBV18
D gene: NA

CDR3 protein: CAISDGTTYVGELFF
CDR3 DNA: TGTGCCATCAGTGATGGGACTACTTACGTCGGGGAGCTGTTTTTT
clone size: NA
J gene: TRBJ2-2
V gene: TRBV10-3
D gene: TRBD2

CDR3 protein: CASSLAGAANEQFF
CDR3 DNA: TGTGCCAGCAGCCTGGCAGGGGCCGCCAATGAGCAGTTCTTC
clone size: NA
J gene: TRBJ2-1
V gene: TRBV7-3
D gene: NA

CDR3 protein: CSVEETDPYGYTF
CDR3 DNA: TGCAGCGTTGAAGAGACGGACCCCTATGGCTACACCTTC
clone size: NA
J gene: TRBJ1-2
V gene: TRBV29-1
D gene: NA

CDR3 protein: CASRHREAETQYF
CDR3 DNA: TGTGCCAGCAGGCACAGGGAGGCAGAGACCCAGTACTTC
clone size: once
J gene: TRBJ2-5
V gene: TRBV2
D gene: NA

CDR3 protein: CASSLRQAHEAFF
CDR3 DNA: TGTGCCAGCAGTTTACGGCAGGCCCATGAAGCTTTCTTT
clone size: once
J gene: TRBJ1-1
V gene: TRBV27
D gene: NA

CDR3 protein: CASSDGDEQFF
CDR3 DNA: TGTGCCAGCAGCGATGGCGATGAGCAGTTCTTC
clone size: once
J gene: TRBJ2-1
V gene: TRBV6-2/TRBV6-3
D gene: NA

CDR3 protein: CASRGRKLSPLHF
CDR3 DNA: TGTGCCAGCAGAGGCAGGAAGCTTTCACCCCTCCACTTT
clone size: NA
J gene: TRBJ1-6
V gene: TRBV2
D gene: NA

CDR3 protein: CASSLAYGQGAEKLFF
CDR3 DNA: TGCGCCAGCAGCTTGGCCTACGGACAGGGCGCTGAAAAACTGTTTTTT
clone size: NA
J gene: TRBJ1-4
V gene: TRBV5-1
D gene: TRBD1

CDR3 protein: CASSYFSDTIYF
CDR3 DNA: TGTGCCAGCAGTTACTTTTCGGACACCATATATTTT
clone size: NA
J gene: TRBJ1-3
V gene: TRBV6-2/TRBV6-3
D gene: NA

CDR3 protein: CASSPGWGIGANVLTF
CDR3 DNA: TGCGCCAGCAGCCCCGGGTGGGGCATCGGGGCCAACGTCCTGACTTTC
clone size: NA
J gene: TRBJ2-6
V gene: TRBV5-1
D gene: NA

CDR3 protein: CASSLGQGYGYTF
CDR3 DNA: TGTGCCAGCAGCTTAGGACAGGGATATGGCTACACCTTC
clone size: NA
J gene: TRBJ1-2
V gene: TRBV11-2
D gene: TRBD1

CDR3 protein: CAWSVGGSGQPQHF
CDR3 DNA: TGTGCCTGGAGTGTAGGAGGGTCGGGCCAGCCCCAGCATTTT
clone size: NA
J gene: TRBJ1-5
V gene: TRBV30
D gene: NA

CDR3 protein: CASSLGDREGQPQHF
CDR3 DNA: TGCGCCAGCAGCTTGGGAGACAGGGAAGGTCAGCCCCAGCATTTT
clone size: NA
J gene: TRBJ1-5
V gene: TRBV5-1
D gene: TRBD1

CDR3 protein: CASSFGQGRGETQYF
CDR3 DNA: TGTGCCAGCAGTTTTGGACAGGGTCGAGGAGAGACCCAGTACTTC
clone size: NA
J gene: TRBJ2-5
V gene: TRBV6-5
D gene: TRBD1

CDR3 protein: CAWTWTRTGNTIYF
CDR3 DNA: TGTGCCTGGACCTGGACCCGGACTGGAAACACCATATATTTT
clone size: NA
J gene: TRBJ1-3
V gene: TRBV30
D gene: NA

CDR3 protein: CASSYSGSGSYEQYF
CDR3 DNA: TGTGCCAGCAGTTACTCGGGGAGCGGGTCCTACGAGCAGTACTTC
clone size: NA
J gene: TRBJ2-7
V gene: TRBV6-5
D gene: NA

CDR3 protein: CATSRERAETQYF
CDR3 DNA: TGTGCCACCAGCAGAGAGAGGGCCGAGACCCAGTACTTC
clone size: NA
J gene: TRBJ2-5
V gene: TRBV15
D gene: NA

CDR3 protein: CASSLAQGAIRSGANVLTF
CDR3 DNA: TGTGCCAGCAGCTTAGCGCAAGGGGCCATCCGCTCTGGGGCCAACGTCCTGACTTTC
clone size: NA
J gene: TRBJ2-6
V gene: TRBV7-9
D gene: NA

CDR3 protein: CAWSVPRGGYTF
CDR3 DNA: TGTGCCTGGAGTGTACCCAGGGGCGGCTACACCTTC
clone size: once
J gene: TRBJ1-2
V gene: TRBV30
D gene: NA

CDR3 protein: CAWNVGQAGNEKLFF
CDR3 DNA: TGTGCCTGGAACGTAGGACAGGCGGGTAATGAAAAACTGTTTTTT
clone size: NA
J gene: TRBJ1-4
V gene: TRBV30
D gene: TRBD1

CDR3 protein: CASRGGMGQPQHF
CDR3 DNA: TGTGCCAGCAGGGGGGGGATGGGTCAGCCCCAGCATTTT
clone size: NA
J gene: TRBJ1-5
V gene: TRBV27
D gene: NA

CDR3 protein: CASSSQGTGTGELFF
CDR3 DNA: TGTGCCAGCAGCTCACAGGGGACGGGCACCGGGGAGCTGTTTTTT
clone size: NA
J gene: TRBJ2-2
V gene: TRBV11-2
D gene: TRBD1

CDR3 protein: CASSSPGGRLYNEQFF
CDR3 DNA: TGTGCCAGCAGTTCCCCGGGGGGCCGATTATACAATGAGCAGTTCTTC
clone size: NA
J gene: TRBJ2-1
V gene: TRBV6-2/TRBV6-3
D gene: NA